The present T cell receptor beta chain was sequenced within a study of cytomegalovirus exposure and HLA in healthy donors (dated by TCRdb to 2015 to 2018). Background on the whole study: According to a later analysis, one platform produced both the 100 to 150 validation repertoires and the approximately 600 repertoires of the first cohort. The aim of the study was to test whether cataloging public T cell receptors could identify signatures of past pathogen exposure. Along with the roughly 700-subject first cohort, a separate validation cohort of over a hundred different subjects was used. High-throughput TCR immunosequencing, statistical association of individual TCRs with disease status, and machine learning were combined to predict cytomegalovirus infection status. Paper-wide results and their limitations: The authors suggested that the approach could potentially be extended to other disease states and immunological phenotypes. Of the cluster scores, 85% to 95% were above 0 in a later analysis, which found that TCRs clustered in the first cohort also tended to co-occur in the 110 or so validation repertoires. In both the original and validation cohorts, the classifier was reported to diagnose cytomegalovirus status with high specificity and sensitivity. The study gave a list of over 150 TCR beta chains associated with cytomegalovirus. In vitro tests confirmed that a few of the cytomegalovirus-associated TCR beta chains recognize cytomegalovirus antigens. The validation cohort had no HLA typing available for a later analysis, so co-occurrence within that cohort was assessed over all 120 or so repertoires. Most TCR sequences were observed very rarely across donors, whereas some public TCRs were present in many individuals.

Trimming accounts for 4 bases at V and 6 bases at J, while the number of junction bases matched to no gene is 7. The germline V gene provides CDR1 SGHTA and CDR2 FQGNSA. The CDR3 starts with the cysteine, ends with the phenylalanine, and has 14 residues. The entry retains the CDR3 DNA only, 42 bases that are in frame from base 1. Donors formed part of the validation cohort, which comprised approximately 130 subjects and was distinct from the first cohort of 670 or so subjects. To prepare the library, the immunoSEQ multiplex PCR assay was applied. From the authors' description of their analysis: A statistical classification framework was built for diagnosing cytomegalovirus status from the catalog of TCR beta chain sequences. TCRdb re-hosts the immuneACCESS table, in-frame sequences only. Its copies lack some clones; in the studies checked, an unresolved V gene accounts for under half of them, and the cause for the rest is not known. V, J and clone size derive from that table, while D and trimming were established from the DNA sequence. For this sample the table gives under 140,000 clones, of which 85% to 90% were detected only once. Of the sample, roughly 1.4% falls within the top ten clones.

In the case of this clone: It lacks a known antigen. Base-call qualities are not available, and no considerably larger clone is one nucleotide away.

The rearrangement combines TRBV7-2 with TRBJ1-1; TRBD1 matches 8 bases in the middle. This TCR came from a woman under 40 in good health and CMV-seropositive. Sequencing input: PBMCs. The CDR3 loop reads CASSSGTGGAEAFF. The DNA reads as follows: TGTGCCAGCAGCTCGGGGACAGGCGGCGCTGAAGCTTTCTTT.